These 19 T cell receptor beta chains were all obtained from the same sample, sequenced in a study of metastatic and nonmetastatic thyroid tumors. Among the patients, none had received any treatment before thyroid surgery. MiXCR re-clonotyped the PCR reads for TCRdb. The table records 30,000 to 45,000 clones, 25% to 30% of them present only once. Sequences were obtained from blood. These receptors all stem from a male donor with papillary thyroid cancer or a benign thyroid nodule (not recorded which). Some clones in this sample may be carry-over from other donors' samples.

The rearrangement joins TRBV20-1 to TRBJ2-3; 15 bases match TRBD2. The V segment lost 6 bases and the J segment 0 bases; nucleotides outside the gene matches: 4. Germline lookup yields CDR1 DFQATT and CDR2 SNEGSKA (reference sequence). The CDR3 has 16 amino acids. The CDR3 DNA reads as TGCAGTGCAGGACTAGCGGGAGGGGGAAGCACAGATACGCAGTATTTT. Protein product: CSAGLAGGGSTDTQYF.

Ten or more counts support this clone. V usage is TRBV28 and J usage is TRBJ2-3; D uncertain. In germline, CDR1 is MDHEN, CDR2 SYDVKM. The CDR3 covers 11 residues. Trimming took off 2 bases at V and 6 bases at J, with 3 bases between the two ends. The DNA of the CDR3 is TGTGCCAGCAGTTTAAGGGATACGCAGTATTTT. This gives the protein CASSLRDTQYF.

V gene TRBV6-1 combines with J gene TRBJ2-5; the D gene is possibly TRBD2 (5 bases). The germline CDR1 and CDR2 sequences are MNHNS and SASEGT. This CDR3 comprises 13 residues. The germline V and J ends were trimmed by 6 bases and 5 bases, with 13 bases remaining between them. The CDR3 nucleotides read TGTGCCAGCAGGACGGGAAGAGGGGAGACCCAGTACTTC. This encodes CASRTGRGETQYF.

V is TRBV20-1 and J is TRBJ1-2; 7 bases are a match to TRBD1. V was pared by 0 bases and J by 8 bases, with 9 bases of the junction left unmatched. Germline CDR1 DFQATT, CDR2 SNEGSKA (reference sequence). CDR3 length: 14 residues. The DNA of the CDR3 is TGCAGTGCTAGAGACCCGCCGAGACAGGGAGGCTACACCTTC. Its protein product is CSARDPPRQGGYTF.

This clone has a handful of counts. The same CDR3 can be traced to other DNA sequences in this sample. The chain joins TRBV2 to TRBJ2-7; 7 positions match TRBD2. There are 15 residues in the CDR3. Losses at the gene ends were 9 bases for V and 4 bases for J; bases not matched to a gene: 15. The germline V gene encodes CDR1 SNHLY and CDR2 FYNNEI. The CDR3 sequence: CASRKLRGDGYEQYF. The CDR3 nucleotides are TGTGCCAGTAGAAAGCTTCGGGGGGACGGGTACGAGCAGTACTTC.

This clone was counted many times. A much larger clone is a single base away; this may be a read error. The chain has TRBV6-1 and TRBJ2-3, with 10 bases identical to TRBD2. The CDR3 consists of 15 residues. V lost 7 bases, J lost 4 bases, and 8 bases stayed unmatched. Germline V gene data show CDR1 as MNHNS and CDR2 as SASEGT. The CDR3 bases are TGTGCCAGCAAACGCCTAGCGGGAGCTGCAGATACGCAGTATTTT. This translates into CASKRLAGAADTQYF.

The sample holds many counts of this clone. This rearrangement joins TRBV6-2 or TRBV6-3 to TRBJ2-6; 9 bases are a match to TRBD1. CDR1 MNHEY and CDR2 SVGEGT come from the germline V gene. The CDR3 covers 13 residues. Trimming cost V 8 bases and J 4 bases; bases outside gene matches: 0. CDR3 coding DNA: TGTGCCAGCGACAGGGGGGGGGCCAACGTCCTGACTTTC. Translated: CASDRGGANVLTF.

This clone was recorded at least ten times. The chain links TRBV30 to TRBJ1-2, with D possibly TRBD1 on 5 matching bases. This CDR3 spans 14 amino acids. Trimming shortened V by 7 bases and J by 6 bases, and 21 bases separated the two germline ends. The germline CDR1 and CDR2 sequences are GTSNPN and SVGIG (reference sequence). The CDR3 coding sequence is TGTGCCTTAACTGGGGGACTCCCCTCGGATGGCTACACCTTC. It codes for CALTGGLPSDGYTF.

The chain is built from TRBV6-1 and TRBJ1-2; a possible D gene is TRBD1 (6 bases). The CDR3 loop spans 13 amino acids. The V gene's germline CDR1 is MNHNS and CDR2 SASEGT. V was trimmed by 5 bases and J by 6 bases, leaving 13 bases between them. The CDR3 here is CASSRQARDGYTF. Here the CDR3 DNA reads TGTGCCAGCAGTCGACAGGCGCGCGATGGCTACACCTTC.

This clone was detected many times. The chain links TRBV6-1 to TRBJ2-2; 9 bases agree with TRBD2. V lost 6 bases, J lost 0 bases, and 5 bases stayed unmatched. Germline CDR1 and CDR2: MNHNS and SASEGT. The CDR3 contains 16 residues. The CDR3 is CASSRRLAANTGELFF. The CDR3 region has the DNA TGTGCCAGCAGCCGCCGACTAGCGGCGAACACCGGGGAGCTGTTTTTT.

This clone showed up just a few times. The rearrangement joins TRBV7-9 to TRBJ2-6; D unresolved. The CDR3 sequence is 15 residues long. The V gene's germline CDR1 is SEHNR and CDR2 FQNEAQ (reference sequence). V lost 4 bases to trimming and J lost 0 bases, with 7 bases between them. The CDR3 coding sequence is TGTGCCAGCAGCTATTACGGCTCTGGGGCCAACGTCCTGACTTTC. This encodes CASSYYGSGANVLTF.

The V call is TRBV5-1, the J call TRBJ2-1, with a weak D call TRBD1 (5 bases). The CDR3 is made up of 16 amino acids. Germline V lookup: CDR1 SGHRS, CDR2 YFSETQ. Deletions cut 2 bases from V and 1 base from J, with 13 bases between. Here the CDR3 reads CASSFGHTFSYNEQFF. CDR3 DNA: TGCGCCAGCAGCTTCGGACACACCTTTTCCTACAATGAGCAGTTCTTC. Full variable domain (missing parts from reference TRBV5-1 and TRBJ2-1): KAGVTQTPRYLIKTRGQQVTLSCSPISGHRSVSWYQQTPGQGLQFLFEYFSETQRNKGNFPGRFSGRQFSNSRSEMNVSTLELGDSALYLCASSFGHTFSYNEQFFGPGTRLTVL.

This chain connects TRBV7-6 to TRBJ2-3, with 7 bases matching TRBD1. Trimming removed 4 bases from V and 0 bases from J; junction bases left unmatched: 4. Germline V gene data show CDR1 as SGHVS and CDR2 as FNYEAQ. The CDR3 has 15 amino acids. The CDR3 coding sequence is TGTGCCAGCAGCTATACAGGGGATAGCACAGATACGCAGTATTTT. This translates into CASSYTGDSTDTQYF.

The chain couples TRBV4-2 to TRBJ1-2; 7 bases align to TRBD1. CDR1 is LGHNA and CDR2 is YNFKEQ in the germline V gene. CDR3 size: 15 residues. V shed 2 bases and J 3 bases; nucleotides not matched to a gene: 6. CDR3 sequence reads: CASSQRQGGDYGYTF. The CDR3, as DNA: TGTGCCAGCAGCCAAAGACAGGGAGGAGACTATGGCTACACCTTC.

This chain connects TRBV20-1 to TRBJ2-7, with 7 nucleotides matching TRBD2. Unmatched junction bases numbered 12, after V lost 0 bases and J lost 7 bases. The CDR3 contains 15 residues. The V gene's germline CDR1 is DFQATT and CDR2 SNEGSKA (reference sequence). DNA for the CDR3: TGCAGTGCTAGAGATGGCGAGGGAGGGCCTTATGAGCAGTACTTC. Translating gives CSARDGEGGPYEQYF.

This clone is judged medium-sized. In DNA form, the CDR3 reads TGTGCCAGCAGTGCCCCGACAGGGGCCGGGGGCAATCAGCCCCAGCATTTT. Translation gives CASSAPTGAGGNQPQHF. The chain uses TRBV6-1 and TRBJ1-5; 8 positions match TRBD1. The V gene end was trimmed by 4 bases and the J gene end by 2 bases; junction bases not matched to a gene: 10. This CDR3 comprises 17 residues. Germline CDR1 and CDR2: MNHNS and SASEGT.

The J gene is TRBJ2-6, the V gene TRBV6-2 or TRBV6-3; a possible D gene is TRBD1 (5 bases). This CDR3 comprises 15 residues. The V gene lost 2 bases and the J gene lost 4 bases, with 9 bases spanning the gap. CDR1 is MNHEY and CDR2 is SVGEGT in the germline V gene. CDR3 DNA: TGTGCCAGCAGTTACGACAGCTGGGGGGCCAACGTCCTGACTTTC. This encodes CASSYDSWGANVLTF.

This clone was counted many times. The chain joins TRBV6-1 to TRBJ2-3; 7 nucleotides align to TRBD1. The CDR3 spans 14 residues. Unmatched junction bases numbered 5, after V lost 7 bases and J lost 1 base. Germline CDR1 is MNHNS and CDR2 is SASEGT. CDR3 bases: TGTGCCAGCAACCGACAGGGAGGCACAGATACGCAGTATTTT. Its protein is CASNRQGGTDTQYF.

CDR3 in amino acids: CAISSHPAGGEQYF. The CDR3 nucleotides are TGTGCCATCAGTTCCCATCCCGCCGGAGGCGAGCAGTACTTC. V and J are TRBV10-3 and TRBJ2-7; possible D gene TRBD2, 5 bases. The CDR3 is 14 residues long. The V end was cut by 5 bases, the J end by 6 bases, with 17 bases between. The V gene's germline CDR1 is ENHRY and CDR2 SYGVKD.